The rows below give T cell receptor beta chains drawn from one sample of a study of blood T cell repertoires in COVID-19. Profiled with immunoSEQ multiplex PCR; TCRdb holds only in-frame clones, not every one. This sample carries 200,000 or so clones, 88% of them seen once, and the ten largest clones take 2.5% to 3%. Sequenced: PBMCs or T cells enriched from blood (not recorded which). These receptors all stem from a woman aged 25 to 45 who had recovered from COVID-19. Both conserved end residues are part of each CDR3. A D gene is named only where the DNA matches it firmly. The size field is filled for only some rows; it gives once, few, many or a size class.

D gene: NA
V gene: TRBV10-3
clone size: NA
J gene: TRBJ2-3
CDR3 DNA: TGTGCCATCAGTGTAGCAGGTAGCTCAGGGGATACGCAGTATTTT
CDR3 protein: CAISVAGSSGDTQYF

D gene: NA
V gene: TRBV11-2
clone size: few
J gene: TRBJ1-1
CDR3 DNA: TGTGCCAGCAGCCTTCCAGGTGGGGCATACACTGAAGCTTTCTTT
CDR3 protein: CASSLPGGAYTEAFF

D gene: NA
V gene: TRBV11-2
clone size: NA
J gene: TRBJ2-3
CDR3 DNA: TGTGCCAGCGGCCTTAGGGGGGGAGGCACAGATACGCAGTATTTT
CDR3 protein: CASGLRGGGTDTQYF

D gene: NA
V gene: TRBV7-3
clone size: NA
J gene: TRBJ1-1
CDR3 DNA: TGTGCCAGCAGCTTGATTGAAGGGGCTGGGGCTTTCTTT
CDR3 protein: CASSLIEGAGAFF

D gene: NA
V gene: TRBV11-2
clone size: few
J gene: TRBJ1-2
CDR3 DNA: TGTGCCAGCAGCCACCACAGGGAGACTAACTATGGCTACACCTTC
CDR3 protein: CASSHHRETNYGYTF

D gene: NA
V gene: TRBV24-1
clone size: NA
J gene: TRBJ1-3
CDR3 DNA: TGTGCCACCAGTGATAATCCGGGGGCTGGAAACACCATATATTTT
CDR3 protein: CATSDNPGAGNTIYF

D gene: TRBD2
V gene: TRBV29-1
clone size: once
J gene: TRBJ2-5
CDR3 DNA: TGCAGCGTCAATGGGGGGGACTTGGAGACCCAGTACTTC
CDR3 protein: CSVNGGDLETQYF

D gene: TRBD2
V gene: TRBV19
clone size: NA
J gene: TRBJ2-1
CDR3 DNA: TGTGCCAGTAGTATACTAGCGGGTCCCATCAATGAGCAGTTCTTC
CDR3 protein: CASSILAGPINEQFF

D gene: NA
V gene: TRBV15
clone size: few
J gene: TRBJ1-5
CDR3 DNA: TGTGCCACCAGCAGAGGCAACAGGGCCAATCAGCCCCAGCATTTT
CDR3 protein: CATSRGNRANQPQHF

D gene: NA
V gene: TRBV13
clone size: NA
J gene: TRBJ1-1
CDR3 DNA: TGTGCCACCGGGGTGGGGGGCACTGAAGCTTTCTTT
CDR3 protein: CATGVGGTEAFF

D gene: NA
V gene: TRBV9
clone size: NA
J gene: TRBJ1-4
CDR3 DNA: TGTGCCAGCAGCGTACAGGGATCTAATGAAAAACTGTTTTTT
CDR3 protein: CASSVQGSNEKLFF

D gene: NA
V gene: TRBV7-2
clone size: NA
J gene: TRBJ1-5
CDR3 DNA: TGTGCCAGCAGCTCGACAGCCTATAGCAATCAGCCCCAGCATTTT
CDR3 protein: CASSSTAYSNQPQHF

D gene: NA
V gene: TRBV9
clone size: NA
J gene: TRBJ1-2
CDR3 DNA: TGTGCCAGTTTATCCAGCTATGGCTACACCTTC
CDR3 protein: CASLSSYGYTF

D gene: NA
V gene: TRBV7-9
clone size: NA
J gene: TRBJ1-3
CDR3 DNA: TGTGCCAGCAGCCCCGGGACATCAGGAAACACCATATATTTT
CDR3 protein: CASSPGTSGNTIYF

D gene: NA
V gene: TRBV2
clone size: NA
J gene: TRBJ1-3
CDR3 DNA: TGTGCCAGCAGTGAACTCCGGACAGTCTCTGGAAACACCATATATTTT
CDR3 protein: CASSELRTVSGNTIYF

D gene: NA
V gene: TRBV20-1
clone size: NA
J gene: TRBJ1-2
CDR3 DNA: TGCAGTGCTAGAAGAGGTTATGGCTACACCTTC
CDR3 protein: CSARRGYGYTF